This T cell receptor (beta chain) was retrieved from a study of CD49a tissue-resident CD8 T cells in human skin (dated by TCRdb to the late 2010s). In the study overall: The study examined tissue-resident memory CD8+ T cell subsets in human skin defined by CD49a, CD69 and CD103 expression.

In its sample, this clone was seen once. No cognate antigen has been identified for it. Base qualities are not recorded, but no much larger clone differs from it by a single base. Receptors were amplified or captured by the immunoSEQ multiplex PCR assay. On the study's bioinformatics: TCR V beta family usage frequencies were compared across the sorted blood, dermal and epidermal CD8+ T cell populations. The table was pulled from immuneACCESS by TCRdb, which kept in-frame rearrangements only. Such tables lose some clones; where checked, under half of the loss comes from unresolved V genes, and the rest has no known cause. V, J and clone size are taken as reported in that table, and D and trimming were inferred from the DNA itself. Across this sample there are about 1,500 clones, with 55% to 65% seen only once. The ten largest clonotypes hold roughly a third of the sample. For roughly five healthy donors, CD8+ T cells were sorted from blood, dermis and epidermis, and the TCR beta CDR3 regions of these cells were analysed. All TCR-sequenced donors were healthy individuals, and each provided both blood and skin samples. Before TCR beta sequencing, CD8+ T cell populations were isolated by sorting.

A distance of 8 bases separates the germline ends of V and J, which lose 4 bases and 1 base respectively. CDR1 and CDR2, per the germline V gene, are ENHRY and SYGVKD. The CDR3 starts with the cysteine, ends with the phenylalanine, and has 13 residues. The kept DNA is CDR3 alone, 39 bases in frame from the first base. This clonotype was obtained from a human donor in good health. The V and J segments used are TRBV10-3 and TRBJ2-7; too little of a D gene remains to name it. Sample: CLA- CD8+ effector memory T cells sorted from blood. The CDR3 protein: CAISVDGSYEQYF. The DNA sequence is as follows: TGTGCCATCAGTGTCGACGGGTCCTACGAGCAGTACTTC.